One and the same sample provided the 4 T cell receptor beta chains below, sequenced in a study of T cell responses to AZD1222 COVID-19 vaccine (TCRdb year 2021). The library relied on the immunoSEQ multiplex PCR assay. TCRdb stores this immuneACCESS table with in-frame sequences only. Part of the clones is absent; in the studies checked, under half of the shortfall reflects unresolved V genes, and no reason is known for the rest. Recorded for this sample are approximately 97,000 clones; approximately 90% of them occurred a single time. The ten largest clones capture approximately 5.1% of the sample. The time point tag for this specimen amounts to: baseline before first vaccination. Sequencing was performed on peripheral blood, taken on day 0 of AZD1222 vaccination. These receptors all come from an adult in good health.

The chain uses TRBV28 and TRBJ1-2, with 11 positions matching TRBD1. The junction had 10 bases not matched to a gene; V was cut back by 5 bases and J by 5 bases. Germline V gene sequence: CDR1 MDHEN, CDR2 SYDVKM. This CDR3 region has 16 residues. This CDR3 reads CASSLRTGGAGYGYTF. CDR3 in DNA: TGTGCCAGCAGTCTTCGGACAGGGGGCGCCGGGTATGGCTACACCTTC.

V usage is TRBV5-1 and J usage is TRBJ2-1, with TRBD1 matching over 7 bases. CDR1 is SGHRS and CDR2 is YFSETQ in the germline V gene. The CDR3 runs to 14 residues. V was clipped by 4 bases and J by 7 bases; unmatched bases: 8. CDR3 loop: CASSSQGVGNEQFF. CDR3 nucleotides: TGCGCCAGCAGCAGCCAGGGGGTTGGTAATGAGCAGTTCTTC.

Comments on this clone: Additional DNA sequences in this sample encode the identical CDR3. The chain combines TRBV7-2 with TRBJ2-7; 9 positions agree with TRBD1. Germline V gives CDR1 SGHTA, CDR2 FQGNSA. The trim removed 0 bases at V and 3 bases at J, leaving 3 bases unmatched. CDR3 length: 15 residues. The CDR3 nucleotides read TGTGCCAGCAGCTTAGCGGGGACAGGGATCTACGAGCAGTACTTC. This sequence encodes CASSLAGTGIYEQYF.

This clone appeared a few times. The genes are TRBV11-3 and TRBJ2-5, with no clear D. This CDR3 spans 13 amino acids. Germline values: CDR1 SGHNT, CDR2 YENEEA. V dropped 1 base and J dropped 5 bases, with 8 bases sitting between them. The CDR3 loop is CASSLVPFETQYF. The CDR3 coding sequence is TGTGCCAGCAGCTTAGTGCCGTTTGAGACCCAGTACTTC.